Below are 15 T cell receptor beta chains sequenced from a single sample in a study of blood T cell repertoires in COVID-19. Clones were read by immunoSEQ multiplex PCR, and TCRdb kept only the in-frame ones, dropping some. The sample includes some 450,000 clones, 88% of them seen just once. The sequenced material came from peripheral blood. The receptors stem from a woman aged 45-65 years with COVID-19, enrolled during active disease.

This clone was seen once. The chain is built from TRBV28 and TRBJ2-7; no definite D call. The V and J ends lost 4 bases and 0 bases respectively, with 10 bases between them. The CDR3 sequence is 14 residues long. Germline V CDR1 and CDR2: MDHEN, SYDVKM. CDR3 protein: CASSSQLTSYEQYF. The CDR3 nucleotides read TGTGCCAGCAGTTCTCAACTAACCTCCTACGAGCAGTACTTC.

The J gene is TRBJ1-2, the V gene TRBV30; D ambiguous. Trimming removed 1 base from V and 8 bases from J, with 8 bases in between. This CDR3 spans 11 amino acids. The germline V gene encodes CDR1 GTSNPN and CDR2 SVGIG (reference sequence). In nucleotides, the CDR3 is TGTGCCTGGAGTGAGATTAGAGGCTACACCTTC. It encodes CAWSEIRGYTF.

This chain links TRBV7-3 with TRBJ2-3; 10 positions match TRBD1. The CDR3 is 14 residues long. The germline V gene has CDR1 SGHTA and CDR2 FQGTGA. V shed 4 bases, J shed 3 bases, and the junction held 1 base outside the gene matches. CDR3 bases: TGTGCCAGCAGCTGGGACAGGGGTACAGATACGCAGTATTTT. This sequence encodes CASSWDRGTDTQYF.

This clone was detected only once. V usage is TRBV30 and J usage is TRBJ2-5, with 8 bases that match TRBD2. V lost 7 bases and J lost 5; bases outside the gene matches: 15. Germline CDR1 is GTSNPN and CDR2 is SVGIG (reference sequence). There are 15 residues in the CDR3. CDR3 in amino acids: CAYVGGGSDLETQYF. For the CDR3, the DNA is TGTGCCTATGTTGGCGGGGGGTCCGATCTGGAGACCCAGTACTTC.

V and J are TRBV11-2 and TRBJ2-3; TRBD2 matches 11 bases. This CDR3 spans 17 amino acids. Germline loops: CDR1 SGHAT, CDR2 FQNNGV. Trimming cost V 5 bases and J 1 base; bases outside gene matches: 8. CDR3 sequence: CASSPRSGGGGTDTQYF. The CDR3 DNA follows: TGTGCCAGCAGCCCGCGTAGCGGGGGGGGTGGCACAGATACGCAGTATTTT.

A few counts support this clone. The chain uses TRBV7-6 and TRBJ2-3; D gene ambiguous. Trimming removed 1 base from V and 4 bases from J, with 6 bases in between. Germline CDR1 and CDR2: SGHVS and FNYEAQ. This CDR3 has 13 residues. CDR3 protein: CASSLGLADTQYF. The CDR3 coding sequence is TGTGCCAGCAGCTTAGGGCTCGCAGATACGCAGTATTTT.

V and J are TRBV27 and TRBJ1-6; D is undetermined. Germline V gives CDR1 MNHEY, CDR2 SMNVEV (reference sequence). V was pared by 8 bases and J by 0 bases, with 11 bases between. CDR3 size: 15 residues. The CDR3 region is CASSRGSSYNSPLHF. In DNA form, the CDR3 reads TGTGCCAGCTCCCGCGGCAGCTCCTATAATTCACCCCTCCACTTT.

J is TRBJ1-2 and V is TRBV3-1 (or the pseudogene TRBV3-2), with a weak D call TRBD1 (6 bases). V was trimmed by 4 bases and J by 8 bases, leaving 11 bases between them. Per germline, CDR1 LGHDT and CDR2 YNNKEL (reference sequence). This CDR3 is built from 12 residues. This CDR3 reads CASSLRTAGYTF. Here the CDR3 DNA reads TGTGCCAGCAGCCTTCGGACAGCGGGCTACACCTTC.

V and J are TRBV28 and TRBJ1-2; D is ambiguous. Trimming stripped 2 bases from V and 0 bases from J, with 10 bases between. This CDR3 is 15 amino acids long. Per the germline V gene, CDR1 is MDHEN and CDR2 is SYDVKM. This CDR3 reads CASSLEAPTNYGYTF. CDR3 DNA: TGTGCCAGCAGTTTAGAGGCGCCTACTAACTATGGCTACACCTTC.

The V call is TRBV11-3, the J call TRBJ2-2; D may be TRBD1 (5 bases). Germline loops: CDR1 SGHNT, CDR2 YENEEA. The V end lost 0 bases, the J end lost 0 bases, and 8 bases lay between the germline ends. The CDR3 has 16 residues. As DNA, the CDR3 is TGTGCCAGCAGCTTAGAGCAGGGATCGAACACCGGGGAGCTGTTTTTT. Translated: CASSLEQGSNTGELFF.

This sequence joins TRBV19 and TRBJ2-2, with 9 bases aligning to TRBD1. V was clipped by 7 bases and J by 7 bases; unmatched bases: 13. The CDR3 covers 16 residues. CDR1 LNHDA and CDR2 SQIVND come from the germline V gene (reference sequence). Here the CDR3 reads CASTMDRGIKIGELFF. The CDR3 nucleotides are TGTGCCAGTACCATGGACAGGGGAATTAAGATCGGGGAGCTGTTTTTT.

The V gene is TRBV29-1, the J gene TRBJ2-7; TRBD1 aligns across 7 bases. The V gene's germline CDR1 is SQVTM and CDR2 ANQGSEA. Trimming took 6 bases from V and 1 from J; bases not matched to a gene: 12. CDR3 length equals 15 residues. The CDR3 loop reads CSVTSTGSDSYEQYF. As DNA, the CDR3 is TGCAGCGTGACCTCGACAGGGAGTGATTCCTACGAGCAGTACTTC.

This chain links TRBV7-9 with TRBJ1-2, with no clear D. V lost 4 bases and J 7 bases, leaving 16 bases between the germline ends. This CDR3 spans 14 amino acids. Per germline, CDR1 SEHNR and CDR2 FQNEAQ (reference sequence). DNA for the CDR3: TGTGCCAGCAGCTCCGCGACACCTTTTAGTGGCTACACCTTC. It encodes CASSSATPFSGYTF.

The chain joins TRBV28 to TRBJ1-3; no firm D call. The CDR3 is 16 residues long. The ends were cut back, 2 bases at V and 0 bases at J, with 11 bases in the middle. In germline, CDR1 is MDHEN, CDR2 SYDVKM. The CDR3 DNA is TGTGCCAGCAGTTTAGCCAGGATGATCTCTGGAAACACCATATATTTT. It translates to CASSLARMISGNTIYF.

The sample holds one count of this clone. The J gene is TRBJ1-4, the V gene TRBV7-2; possible D gene TRBD1, 6 bases. The CDR3 consists of 14 residues. The V gene's germline CDR1 is SGHTA and CDR2 FQGNSA. With 8 bases removed from V and 7 bases from J, the gap between germline ends came to 17 bases. The CDR3 loop reads CASGRPGRGEKLFF. The CDR3 nucleotides are TGTGCCAGCGGACGACCAGGCAGGGGTGAAAAACTGTTTTTT.